The clone carrying this T cell receptor (beta chain) was seen only a few times. Its antigen is unknown. This CDR3 region has 13 residues. Germline V CDR1 and CDR2: SQVTM, ANQGSEA. Trimming took off 7 bases at V and 5 bases at J, with 18 bases between the two ends. The data derive from a study of CD8 T cells in ankylosing spondylitis. TCRdb used MiXCR to reprocess the 5' RACE reads, holding one entry per CDR3 protein. The sample includes around 490,000 distinct CDR3 sequences, 5.3% seen only once; the top ten take around 3.4%. Study-level points and caveats: A motif in TCR beta, a set of roughly 8 highly homologous variants, appeared characteristic of ankylosing spondylitis blood. Disease-linked clones proved CD8+ and comparatively uncommon in peripheral blood.

This rearrangement joins TRBV29-1 to TRBJ2-7, with D perhaps being TRBD1 or TRBD2 (5 bases each). The TCR was taken from a male donor with ankylosing spondylitis. The sequencing input was blood, either unsorted or a sorted T cell fraction (not recorded which). The CDR3 DNA reads as TGCAGCGCCAAAGGGACGTTAGGCAACGAGCAGTACTTC. This gives the protein CSAKGTLGNEQYF.